The 27 T cell receptor beta chains listed next were all sequenced from one sample in a study of T-cell reconstitution after alpha-beta-depleted transplantation in children. A library of TCRbeta sequences, prepared with unique molecular identifiers, was generated. TCRdb reprocessed the PCR reads via MiXCR and lists one record per CDR3 protein. The sample gives about 440,000 distinct CDR3 sequences, around two fifths of which show up once; under 35% is in the top ten. The starting material was PBMCs, obtained before TCRalphabeta/CD19-depleted stem cell transplant. Source of these receptors: a girl under 10 years old with aplastic anemia, due to receive a stem cell transplant.

The chain has TRBV5-1 and TRBJ2-5; D is possibly TRBD1 (6 bases). CDR1 is SGHRS and CDR2 is YFSETQ in the germline V gene. Between the trimmed V and J ends, which lost 0 bases and 4 bases, there was a span of 16 bases. The CDR3 is 16 amino acids. CDR3 protein: CASSLEPSGEGETQYF. The CDR3 DNA is TGCGCCAGCAGCTTGGAGCCTTCAGGGGAAGGAGAGACCCAGTACTTC. Full variable domain (outside the CDR3, taken from reference TRBV5-1 and TRBJ2-5): KAGVTQTPRYLIKTRGQQVTLSCSPISGHRSVSWYQQTPGQGLQFLFEYFSETQRNKGNFPGRFSGRQFSNSRSEMNVSTLELGDSALYLCASSLEPSGEGETQYFGPGTRLLVL.

The chain joins TRBV7-6 to TRBJ2-3, with TRBD2 as a possible D gene (5 bases). CDR3 size: 15 residues. Trimming took off 3 bases at V and 2 bases at J, with 12 bases between the two ends. Looked up from germline, CDR1 is SGHVS and CDR2 is FNYEAQ. CDR3 protein: CASSFGGPNTDTQYF. The CDR3 coding sequence is TGTGCCAGCAGCTTTGGCGGGCCAAACACAGATACGCAGTATTTT.

The V gene is TRBV5-1, the J gene TRBJ2-1; 9 bases map to TRBD1. The germline CDR1 and CDR2 sequences are SGHRS and YFSETQ. CDR3 length: 13 amino acids. The V segment lost 4 bases and the J segment 14 bases; nucleotides outside the gene matches: 10. CDR3 loop: CASSIGDRVNEFF. DNA of the CDR3: TGCGCCAGCAGCATAGGGGACAGGGTAAACGAGTTCTTC.

V usage is TRBV29-1 and J usage is TRBJ2-1, with 13 bases aligning to TRBD2. Germline V gene data show CDR1 as SQVTM and CDR2 as ANQGSEA. V lost 3 bases to trimming and J lost 0 bases; unmatched junction nucleotides: 11. The length of the CDR3 is 19 residues. The chain's CDR3 is CSVEALGLAGPISYNEQFF. CDR3 coding DNA: TGCAGCGTTGAGGCCCTGGGACTAGCGGGGCCGATCTCCTACAATGAGCAGTTCTTC.

The chain uses TRBV7-9 and TRBJ2-3; D possibly corresponds to TRBD1 (6 bases). Germline values: CDR1 SEHNR, CDR2 FQNEAQ (reference sequence). This CDR3 has 12 amino acids. V lost 8 bases and J lost 8, with 14 bases in between. CDR3 nucleotides: TGTGCCAGCCGGAAGGACAGCGGTACGCAGTATTTT. As protein: CASRKDSGTQYF.

This sequence joins TRBV15 and TRBJ2-2; D unclear. The germline V gene has CDR1 LNHNV and CDR2 YYDKDF (reference sequence). This CDR3 is built from 15 residues. Trimming removed 3 bases at V and 4 bases at J, with 12 bases between. The CDR3 loop reads CATSRSVGGTGELFF. As DNA, the CDR3 is TGTGCCACCAGCAGGTCCGTAGGTGGCACCGGGGAGCTGTTTTTT.

The chain employs TRBV7-9 and TRBJ2-5; 7 bases agree with TRBD1. The CDR3 contains 15 residues. CDR1 is SEHNR and CDR2 is FQNEAQ in the germline V gene (reference sequence). V trimming: 4 bases; J trimming: 1 base; junction bases outside the gene matches: 6. CDR3 nucleotide sequence: TGTGCCAGCAGCTACAGTGGGACAGCCCAAGAGACCCAGTACTTC. Translating it yields CASSYSGTAQETQYF.

The J gene is TRBJ2-5, the V gene TRBV6-5, with D unclear. Per germline, CDR1 MNHEY and CDR2 SVGAGI. The ends were cut back, 6 bases at V and 2 bases at J, with 13 bases in the middle. CDR3 length: 14 amino acids. CDR3 sequence reads: CASSYGFYQETQYF. CDR3 nucleotides: TGTGCCAGCAGCTACGGGTTTTATCAAGAGACCCAGTACTTC.

The gene calls are TRBV7-8 and TRBJ2-3, with D unresolved. V was trimmed by 0 bases and J by 6 bases, leaving 7 bases between them. Per the germline V gene, CDR1 is SGHVS and CDR2 is FQNEAQ. The CDR3 contains 13 residues. CDR3 in amino acids: CASSLAPGDTQYF. The CDR3 DNA reads as TGTGCCAGCAGCTTAGCACCCGGCGATACGCAGTATTTT.

This clonotype was recorded a few times. The chain carries TRBV11-2 and TRBJ1-1, with D unclear. The CDR3 has 15 amino acids. V was pared by 5 bases and J by 11 bases, with 24 bases between. Germline assignment: CDR1 SGHAT and CDR2 FQNNGV. For the CDR3, the DNA is TGTGCCAGCAGCCAGCTTAGACCCCCTCTGAGTGTGGCTTTCTTT. It is translated as CASSQLRPPLSVAFF.

The chain joins TRBV5-1 to TRBJ2-3; TRBD1 or TRBD2 may be the D gene (5 bases each). V dropped 4 bases and J dropped 3 bases, with 18 bases sitting between them. The CDR3 consists of 16 residues. Looked up from germline, CDR1 is SGHRS and CDR2 is YFSETQ. The chain's CDR3 is CASSPGSGPMTDTQYF. CDR3 coding DNA: TGCGCCAGCAGCCCGGGGTCGGGGCCAATGACAGATACGCAGTATTTT.

With respect to this clonotype: The junction and the germline gene differ at one end; a read error may be behind it. The chain recombines TRBV6-5 with TRBJ1-2; D not certain. This CDR3 has 11 amino acids. Germline V CDR1 and CDR2: MNHEY, SVGAGI. The CDR3 is CDSSYGEGYTF. In nucleotides, the CDR3 is TGTGACAGCAGTTACGGGGAAGGCTACACCTTC.

This clonotype was recorded a few times. The CDR3 DNA reads TGTGCCAGCAGCGAATGGGGGGACACCACCTACGAGCAGTACTTC. Its translation is CASSEWGDTTYEQYF. The V call is TRBV9, the J call TRBJ2-7; perhaps D is TRBD1 or TRBD2 (6 bases each). Germline V gene lookup returns CDR1 SGDLS and CDR2 YYNGEE. Trimming removed 3 bases at V and 2 bases at J, with 15 bases between. CDR3 length: 15 amino acids.

This clonotype was seen at least ten times. V usage is TRBV28 and J usage is TRBJ2-1, with TRBD2 matching 8 bases. Germline CDR1 and CDR2: MDHEN and SYDVKM. The V segment lost 4 bases and the J segment 1 base; nucleotides outside the gene matches: 9. This CDR3 comprises 17 residues. Here the CDR3 DNA reads TGTGCCAGCAGTTCCGAGCTAGCGGGCAGGTCCTACAATGAGCAGTTCTTC. Protein sequence: CASSSELAGRSYNEQFF.

This clonotype was seen many times. This chain connects TRBV7-2 to TRBJ2-2; TRBD1 agrees at 8 bases. CDR3 length: 14 amino acids. Germline V lookup: CDR1 SGHTA, CDR2 FQGNSA. V was pared by 5 bases and J by 13 bases, with 12 bases of the junction left unmatched. The CDR3 nucleotides are TGTGCCAGCAGCGCGGACAGGGAAGATCCTCGGCTGTTTTTT. Amino acids: CASSADREDPRLFF.

The gene calls are TRBV11-1 and TRBJ2-7, with 10 bases that match TRBD2. CDR3 length equals 16 residues. In germline, CDR1 is SGHAT, CDR2 FQDESV (reference sequence). Trimming at V came to 0 bases and at J to 2 bases, leaving 4 bases not matched to a gene. The CDR3 DNA follows: TGTGCCAGCAGCTTAGCTAAAGCGGGAGGGCCCTACGAGCAGTACTTC. It specifies CASSLAKAGGPYEQYF.

V is TRBV12-3 or TRBV12-4 and J is TRBJ2-1, with 11 nucleotides matching TRBD2. The V segment lost 7 bases and the J segment 7 bases; nucleotides outside the gene matches: 12. The CDR3 covers 16 residues. The CDR3, as DNA: TGTGCCAGCATCGGGACTAGCGGACCCTCGGGAAATGAGCAGTTCTTC. Its translation is CASIGTSGPSGNEQFF.

The J gene is TRBJ2-5, the V gene TRBV7-3, with 8 bases matching TRBD2. CDR1 SGHTA and CDR2 FQGTGA come from the germline V gene. CDR3 length: 15 residues. Unmatched junction bases numbered 7, after V lost 2 bases and J lost 5 bases. In nucleotides, the CDR3 is TGTGCCAGCAGCTTAGGCGCGGGAGGAGGGGAGACCCAGTACTTC. It is translated as CASSLGAGGGETQYF.

This clonotype occurred a few times. V gene TRBV9 combines with J gene TRBJ1-2, with D hard to call. Trimming took off 3 bases at V and 8 bases at J, with 8 bases between the two ends. This CDR3 is built from 11 residues. The germline gives CDR1 SGDLS, CDR2 YYNGEE. The CDR3 nucleotides read TGTGCCAGCAGCGCTCCTCTGGGCTACACCTTC. Encoded protein: CASSAPLGYTF. Combining the CDR3 with reference TRBV9 and TRBJ1-2 gives the whole variable domain DSGVTQTPKHLITATGQRVTLRCSPRSGDLSVYWYQQSLDQGLQFLIQYYNGEERAKGNILERFSAQQFPDLHSELNLSSLELGDSALYFCASSAPLGYTFGSGTRLTVV.

This clonotype has at least ten counts. In nucleotides, the CDR3 is TGTGCCAGCAGCGTGCTAGCGGGAGGGCCCCACGAGCAGTACTTC. Amino acid sequence: CASSVLAGGPHEQYF. The rearrangement links TRBV9 to TRBJ2-7; TRBD2 aligns across 12 bases. There are 15 residues in the CDR3. The V and J ends lost 2 bases and 5 bases, in that order; junction bases with no gene match: 5. The germline V gene encodes CDR1 SGDLS and CDR2 YYNGEE.

The V call is TRBV20-1, the J call TRBJ2-5; the match to TRBD1 covers 7 bases. Unmatched junction bases numbered 4, after V lost 5 bases and J lost 1 base. CDR3 size: 13 residues. CDR1 DFQATT and CDR2 SNEGSKA come from the germline V gene (reference sequence). CDR3 sequence: CSAPGQRQETQYF. CDR3 DNA sequence: TGCAGTGCTCCGGGACAGCGCCAAGAGACCCAGTACTTC.

V gene TRBV6-2 or TRBV6-3 combines with J gene TRBJ1-1; a possible D gene is TRBD1 (5 bases). Germline loops: CDR1 MNHEY, CDR2 SVGEGT. V lost 0 bases and J lost 2, with 10 bases in between. The CDR3 loop spans 15 amino acids. The CDR3, as DNA: TGTGCCAGCAGTTACTCTAGGGGAACCAACACTGAAGCTTTCTTT. Protein sequence: CASSYSRGTNTEAFF.

The gene calls are TRBV12-3 or TRBV12-4 and TRBJ1-5, with a weak D call TRBD1 (5 bases). The CDR3 covers 16 residues. The V end was cut by 6 bases, the J end by 4 bases, with 19 bases between. DNA of the CDR3: TGTGCCAGCAGGGGTCTGGGGGGGGTGGGTAATCAGCCCCAGCATTTT. Protein: CASRGLGGVGNQPQHF.

This clonotype was observed a handful of times. The chain uses TRBV5-1 and TRBJ2-3; no clear D. The CDR3 loop spans 14 amino acids. The ends were cut back, 0 bases at V and 5 bases at J, with 10 bases in the middle. The germline CDR1 and CDR2 sequences are SGHRS and YFSETQ. The CDR3 here is CASSLVGNLDTQYF. In DNA form, the CDR3 reads TGCGCCAGCAGCTTGGTTGGCAACCTAGATACGCAGTATTTT.

This clonotype was seen ten or more times. V usage is TRBV9 and J usage is TRBJ2-7; D call uncertain. Trimming shortened V by 0 bases and J by 1 base, and 11 bases separated the two germline ends. Germline values: CDR1 SGDLS, CDR2 YYNGEE. CDR3 length equals 15 residues. The CDR3 sequence: CASSVAEAGSYEQYF. The DNA of the CDR3 is TGTGCCAGCAGCGTAGCTGAAGCAGGTTCCTACGAGCAGTACTTC.

This clonotype showed up just a few times. J is TRBJ2-4 and V is TRBV29-1, with 7 nucleotides matching TRBD2. Trimming at V came to 6 bases and at J to 0 bases, leaving 11 bases not matched to a gene. This CDR3 has 16 amino acids. Germline CDR1 is SQVTM and CDR2 is ANQGSEA. The CDR3 nucleotides read TGCAGCGTCGCGTGGCGGGACTACCTAGCCAAAAACATTCAGTACTTC. Amino acids: CSVAWRDYLAKNIQYF.

This clonotype came up a few times. This chain's CDR3 is CASSVAGGSREQYF. The CDR3 DNA sequence: TGTGCCAGCTCGGTGGCAGGGGGCTCGCGCGAGCAGTACTTC. This chain links TRBV28 with TRBJ2-7, with 8 bases matching TRBD1. Germline V lookup: CDR1 MDHEN, CDR2 SYDVKM. Trimming took 8 bases from V and 6 from J; bases not matched to a gene: 12. The CDR3 consists of 14 residues.